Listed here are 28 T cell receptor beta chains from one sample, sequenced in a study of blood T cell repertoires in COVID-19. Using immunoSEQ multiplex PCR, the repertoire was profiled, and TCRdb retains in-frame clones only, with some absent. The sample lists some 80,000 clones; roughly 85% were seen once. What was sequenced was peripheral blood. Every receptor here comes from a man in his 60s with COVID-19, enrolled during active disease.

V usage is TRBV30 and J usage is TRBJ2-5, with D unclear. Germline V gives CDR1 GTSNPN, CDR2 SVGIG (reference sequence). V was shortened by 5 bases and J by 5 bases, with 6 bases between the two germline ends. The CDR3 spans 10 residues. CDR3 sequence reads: CAWESETQYF. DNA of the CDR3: TGTGCCTGGGAATCTGAGACCCAGTACTTC.

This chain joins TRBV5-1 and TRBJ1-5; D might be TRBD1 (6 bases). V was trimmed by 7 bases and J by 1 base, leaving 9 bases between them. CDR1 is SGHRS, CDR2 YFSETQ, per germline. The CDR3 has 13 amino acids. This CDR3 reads CASRQGSNQPQHF. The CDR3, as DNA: TGCGCCAGCCGGCAGGGGAGCAATCAGCCCCAGCATTTT.

This CDR3 reads CARSLPNSGASYEQYF. The CDR3 nucleotides are TGTGCCAGAAGCTTACCCAACAGCGGGGCTAGTTACGAGCAGTACTTC. The chain employs TRBV5-3 and TRBJ2-7, with TRBD2 matching over 7 bases. TRBV5-3 is filed as an ORF, its function uncertain. V gave up 2 bases and J gave up 4 bases; unmatched junction bases: 12. The CDR3 has 16 residues.

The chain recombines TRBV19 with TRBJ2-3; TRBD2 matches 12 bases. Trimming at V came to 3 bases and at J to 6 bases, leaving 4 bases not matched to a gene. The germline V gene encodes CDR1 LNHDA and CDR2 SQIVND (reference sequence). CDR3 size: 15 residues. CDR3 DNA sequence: TGTGCCAGTAGTATCCGGACTAGCGGGGCGGATACGCAGTATTTT. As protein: CASSIRTSGADTQYF.

CDR3: CASSLTGGNQPQHF. CDR3 DNA sequence: TGTGCCAGCAGTTTAACAGGGGGCAATCAGCCCCAGCATTTT. The V gene is TRBV6-5, the J gene TRBJ1-5; TRBD1 matches at 7 bases. This CDR3 has 14 amino acids. J lost 2 bases, V lost 4 bases, and 2 bases had no gene match. Per germline, CDR1 MNHEY and CDR2 SVGAGI.

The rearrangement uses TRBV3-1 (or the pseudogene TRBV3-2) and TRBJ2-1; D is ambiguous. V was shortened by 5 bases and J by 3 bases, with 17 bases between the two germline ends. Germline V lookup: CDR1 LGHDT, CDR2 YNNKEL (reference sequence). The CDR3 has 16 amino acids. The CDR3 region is CASSSKMGRVYNEQFF. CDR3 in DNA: TGTGCCAGCAGCTCCAAAATGGGCAGAGTCTACAATGAGCAGTTCTTC.

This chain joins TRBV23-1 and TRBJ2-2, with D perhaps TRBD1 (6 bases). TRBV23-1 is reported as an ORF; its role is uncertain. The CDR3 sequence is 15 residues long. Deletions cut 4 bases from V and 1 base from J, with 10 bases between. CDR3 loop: CASSLGDMNTGELFF. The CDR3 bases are TGCGCCAGCAGTCTGGGGGACATGAACACCGGGGAGCTGTTTTTT.

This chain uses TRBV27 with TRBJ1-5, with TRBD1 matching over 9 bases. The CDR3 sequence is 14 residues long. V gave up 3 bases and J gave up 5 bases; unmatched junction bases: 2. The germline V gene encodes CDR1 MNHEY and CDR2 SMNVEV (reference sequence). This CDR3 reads CASSFTGGDQPQHF. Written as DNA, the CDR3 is TGTGCCAGCAGTTTTACAGGGGGCGATCAGCCCCAGCATTTT.

The CDR3: CSVEDGFGTSVEDTQYF. DNA for the CDR3: TGCAGCGTTGAAGATGGTTTCGGGACTTCGGTGGAAGATACGCAGTATTTT. The chain employs TRBV29-1 and TRBJ2-3, with D possibly matching TRBD2 (6 bases). V dropped 0 bases and J dropped 5 bases, with 21 bases sitting between them. Germline V CDR1 and CDR2: SQVTM, ANQGSEA. This CDR3 region has 17 residues.

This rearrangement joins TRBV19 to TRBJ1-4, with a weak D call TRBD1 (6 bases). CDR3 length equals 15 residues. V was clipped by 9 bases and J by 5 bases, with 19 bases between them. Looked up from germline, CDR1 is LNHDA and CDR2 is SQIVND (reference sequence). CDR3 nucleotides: TGTGCCAGCCTCCCCCTCGGGGGGGCGAATGAAAAACTGTTTTTT. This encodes CASLPLGGANEKLFF. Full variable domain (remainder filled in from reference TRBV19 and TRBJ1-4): DGGITQSPKYLFRKEGQNVTLSCEQNLNHDAMYWYRQDPGQGLRLIYYSQIVNDFQKGDIAEGYSVSREKKESFPLTVTSAQKNPTAFYLCASLPLGGANEKLFFGSGTQLSVL.

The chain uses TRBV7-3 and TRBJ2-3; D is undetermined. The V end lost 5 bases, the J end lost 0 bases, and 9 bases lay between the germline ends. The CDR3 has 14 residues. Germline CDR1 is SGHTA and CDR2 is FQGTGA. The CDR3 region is CASSPAMSTDTQYF. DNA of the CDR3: TGTGCCAGCAGCCCTGCTATGAGCACAGATACGCAGTATTTT.

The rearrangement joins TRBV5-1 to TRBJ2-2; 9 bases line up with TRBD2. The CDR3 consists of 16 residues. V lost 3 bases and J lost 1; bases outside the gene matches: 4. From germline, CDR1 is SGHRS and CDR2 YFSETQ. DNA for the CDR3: TGCGCCAGCAGCTGGGGACTAGCTAAGAACACCGGGGAGCTGTTTTTT. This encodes CASSWGLAKNTGELFF.

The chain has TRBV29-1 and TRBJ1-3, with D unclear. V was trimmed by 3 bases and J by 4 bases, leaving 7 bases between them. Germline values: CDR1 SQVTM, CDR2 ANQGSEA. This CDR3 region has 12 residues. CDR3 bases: TGCAGCGTTGAGAGCACGGGAAACACCATATATTTT. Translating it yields CSVESTGNTIYF.

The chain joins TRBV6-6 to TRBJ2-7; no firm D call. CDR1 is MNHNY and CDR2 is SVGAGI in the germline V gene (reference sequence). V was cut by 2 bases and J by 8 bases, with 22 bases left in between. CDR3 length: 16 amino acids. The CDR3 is CASSYIPRRLPEQQYF. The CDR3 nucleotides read TGTGCCAGCAGTTACATTCCCCGGAGATTACCTGAGCAGCAGTACTTC.

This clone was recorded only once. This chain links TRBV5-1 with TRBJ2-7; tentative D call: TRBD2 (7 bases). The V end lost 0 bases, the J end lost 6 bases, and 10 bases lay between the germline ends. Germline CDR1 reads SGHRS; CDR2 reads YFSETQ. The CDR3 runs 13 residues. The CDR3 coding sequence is TGCGCCAGCAGCTTGGAGGGGGGGCGCGAGCAGTACTTC. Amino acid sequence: CASSLEGGREQYF.

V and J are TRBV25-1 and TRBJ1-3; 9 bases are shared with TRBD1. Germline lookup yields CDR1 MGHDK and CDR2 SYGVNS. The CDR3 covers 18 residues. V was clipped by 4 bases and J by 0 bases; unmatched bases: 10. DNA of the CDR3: TGTGCCAGCAGTGCGTCCACCCACAGGGGGCACTCTGGAAACACCATATATTTT. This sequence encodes CASSASTHRGHSGNTIYF.

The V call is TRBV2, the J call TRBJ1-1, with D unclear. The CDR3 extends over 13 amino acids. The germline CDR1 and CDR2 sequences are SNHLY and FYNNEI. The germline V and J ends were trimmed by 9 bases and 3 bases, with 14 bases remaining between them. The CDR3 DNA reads TGTGCCAGTCTCCGGGTAATGGACACTGAAGCTTTCTTT. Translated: CASLRVMDTEAFF. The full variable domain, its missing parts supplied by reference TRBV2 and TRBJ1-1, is EPEVTQTPSHQVTQMGQEVILRCVPISNHLYFYWYRQILGQKVEFLVSFYNNEISEKSEIFDDQFSVERPDGSNFTLKIRSTKLEDSAMYFCASLRVMDTEAFFGQGTRLTVV.

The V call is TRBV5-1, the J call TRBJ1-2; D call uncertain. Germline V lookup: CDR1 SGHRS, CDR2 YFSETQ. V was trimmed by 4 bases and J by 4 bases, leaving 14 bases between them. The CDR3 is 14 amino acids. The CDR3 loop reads CASSPSGESYGYTF. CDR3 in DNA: TGCGCCAGCAGCCCAAGCGGGGAGTCCTATGGCTACACCTTC.

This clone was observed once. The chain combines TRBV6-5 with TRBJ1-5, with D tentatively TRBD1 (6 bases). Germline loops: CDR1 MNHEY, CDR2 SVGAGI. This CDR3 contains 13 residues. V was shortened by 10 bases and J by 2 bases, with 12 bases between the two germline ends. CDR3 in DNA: TGTGCCATCTTAACAGGGCGCAATCAGCCCCAGCATTTT. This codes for CAILTGRNQPQHF.

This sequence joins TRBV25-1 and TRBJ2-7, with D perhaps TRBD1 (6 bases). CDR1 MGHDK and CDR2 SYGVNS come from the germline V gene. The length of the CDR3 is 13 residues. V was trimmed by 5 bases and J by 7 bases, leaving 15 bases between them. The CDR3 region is CASSQLDSAEQYF. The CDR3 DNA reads TGTGCCAGCAGTCAGTTGGACAGCGCGGAGCAGTACTTC.

This chain's CDR3 is CASSLAGRSYNEQFF. In DNA form, the CDR3 reads TGTGCCAGCAGCTTGGCGGGTAGATCCTACAATGAGCAGTTCTTC. The rearrangement uses TRBV5-4 and TRBJ2-1, with D uncertain. Germline assignment: CDR1 SGHNT and CDR2 YYREEE (reference sequence). The CDR3 is made up of 15 amino acids. Trimming pared 0 bases from V and 1 base from J, leaving 8 bases between.

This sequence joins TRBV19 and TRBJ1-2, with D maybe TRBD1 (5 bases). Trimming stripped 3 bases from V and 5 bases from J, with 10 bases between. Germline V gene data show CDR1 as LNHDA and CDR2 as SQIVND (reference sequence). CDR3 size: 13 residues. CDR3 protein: CASSIGGNYGYTF. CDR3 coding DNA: TGTGCCAGTAGTATCGGGGGGAATTATGGCTACACCTTC.

CDR3 DNA: TGTGCCAGCAGCCAAAAGACAGGGCTCGCGGAGACCCAGTACTTC. As protein: CASSQKTGLAETQYF. This sequence joins TRBV7-7 and TRBJ2-5; 7 bases are shared with TRBD1. This CDR3 region has 15 residues. V was pared by 5 bases and J by 5 bases, with 11 bases of the junction left unmatched. Germline lookup yields CDR1 SSHAT and CDR2 FNYEAQ (reference sequence).

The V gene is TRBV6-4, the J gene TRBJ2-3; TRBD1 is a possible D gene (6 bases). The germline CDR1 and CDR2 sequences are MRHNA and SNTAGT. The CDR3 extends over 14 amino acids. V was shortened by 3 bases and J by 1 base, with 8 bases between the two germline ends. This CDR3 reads CASSEGAGTDTQYF. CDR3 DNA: TGTGCCAGCAGTGAGGGGGCTGGCACAGATACGCAGTATTTT.

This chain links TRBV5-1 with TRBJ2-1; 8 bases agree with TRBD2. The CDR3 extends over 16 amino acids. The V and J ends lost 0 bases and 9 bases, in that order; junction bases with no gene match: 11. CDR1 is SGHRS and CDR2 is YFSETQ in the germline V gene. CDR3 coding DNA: TGCGCCAGCAGCTTGGTCGGGACTAGATTTAGGTTTGAGCAGTTCTTC. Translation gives CASSLVGTRFRFEQFF.

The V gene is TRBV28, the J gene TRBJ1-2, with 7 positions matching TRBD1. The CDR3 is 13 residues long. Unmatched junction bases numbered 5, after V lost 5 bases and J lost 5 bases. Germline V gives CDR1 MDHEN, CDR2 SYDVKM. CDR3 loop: CASSIGTVYGYTF. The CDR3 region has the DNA TGTGCCAGCAGTATCGGGACAGTGTATGGCTACACCTTC.

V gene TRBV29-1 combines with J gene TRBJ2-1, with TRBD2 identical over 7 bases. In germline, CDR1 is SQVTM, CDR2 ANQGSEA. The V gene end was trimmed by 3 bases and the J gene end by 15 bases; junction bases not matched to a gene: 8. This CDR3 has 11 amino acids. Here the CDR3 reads CSVDGGTAGFF. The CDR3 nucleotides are TGCAGCGTTGACGGGGGGACCGCTGGGTTCTTC.

CDR3 in DNA: TGTGCCAGCAGCAGGGACAGGGCCACCGACTATGGCTACACCTTC. Its protein is CASSRDRATDYGYTF. This chain uses TRBV7-2 with TRBJ1-2; TRBD1 aligns across 9 bases. Trimming took 5 bases from V and 3 from J; bases not matched to a gene: 7. Germline CDR1 and CDR2: SGHTA and FQGNSA. The CDR3 length is 15 residues.